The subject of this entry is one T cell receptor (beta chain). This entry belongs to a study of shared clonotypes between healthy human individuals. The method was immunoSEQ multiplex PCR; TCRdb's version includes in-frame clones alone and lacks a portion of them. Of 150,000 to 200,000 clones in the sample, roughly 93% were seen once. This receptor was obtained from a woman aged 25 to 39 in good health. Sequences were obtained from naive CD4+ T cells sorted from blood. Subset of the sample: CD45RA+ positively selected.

The CDR3 nucleotides are TGTGCCAGCACCGTTCCCATAACGATAGCGGGAGTGGGCAATGAGCAGTTCTTC. Its protein is CASTVPITIAGVGNEQFF. The chain links TRBV5-6 to TRBJ2-1, with TRBD2 matching 9 bases. V dropped 6 bases and J dropped 6; count of bases not matched to a gene: 19. The CDR3 is 18 amino acids. CDR1 SGHDT and CDR2 YYEEEE come from the germline V gene.